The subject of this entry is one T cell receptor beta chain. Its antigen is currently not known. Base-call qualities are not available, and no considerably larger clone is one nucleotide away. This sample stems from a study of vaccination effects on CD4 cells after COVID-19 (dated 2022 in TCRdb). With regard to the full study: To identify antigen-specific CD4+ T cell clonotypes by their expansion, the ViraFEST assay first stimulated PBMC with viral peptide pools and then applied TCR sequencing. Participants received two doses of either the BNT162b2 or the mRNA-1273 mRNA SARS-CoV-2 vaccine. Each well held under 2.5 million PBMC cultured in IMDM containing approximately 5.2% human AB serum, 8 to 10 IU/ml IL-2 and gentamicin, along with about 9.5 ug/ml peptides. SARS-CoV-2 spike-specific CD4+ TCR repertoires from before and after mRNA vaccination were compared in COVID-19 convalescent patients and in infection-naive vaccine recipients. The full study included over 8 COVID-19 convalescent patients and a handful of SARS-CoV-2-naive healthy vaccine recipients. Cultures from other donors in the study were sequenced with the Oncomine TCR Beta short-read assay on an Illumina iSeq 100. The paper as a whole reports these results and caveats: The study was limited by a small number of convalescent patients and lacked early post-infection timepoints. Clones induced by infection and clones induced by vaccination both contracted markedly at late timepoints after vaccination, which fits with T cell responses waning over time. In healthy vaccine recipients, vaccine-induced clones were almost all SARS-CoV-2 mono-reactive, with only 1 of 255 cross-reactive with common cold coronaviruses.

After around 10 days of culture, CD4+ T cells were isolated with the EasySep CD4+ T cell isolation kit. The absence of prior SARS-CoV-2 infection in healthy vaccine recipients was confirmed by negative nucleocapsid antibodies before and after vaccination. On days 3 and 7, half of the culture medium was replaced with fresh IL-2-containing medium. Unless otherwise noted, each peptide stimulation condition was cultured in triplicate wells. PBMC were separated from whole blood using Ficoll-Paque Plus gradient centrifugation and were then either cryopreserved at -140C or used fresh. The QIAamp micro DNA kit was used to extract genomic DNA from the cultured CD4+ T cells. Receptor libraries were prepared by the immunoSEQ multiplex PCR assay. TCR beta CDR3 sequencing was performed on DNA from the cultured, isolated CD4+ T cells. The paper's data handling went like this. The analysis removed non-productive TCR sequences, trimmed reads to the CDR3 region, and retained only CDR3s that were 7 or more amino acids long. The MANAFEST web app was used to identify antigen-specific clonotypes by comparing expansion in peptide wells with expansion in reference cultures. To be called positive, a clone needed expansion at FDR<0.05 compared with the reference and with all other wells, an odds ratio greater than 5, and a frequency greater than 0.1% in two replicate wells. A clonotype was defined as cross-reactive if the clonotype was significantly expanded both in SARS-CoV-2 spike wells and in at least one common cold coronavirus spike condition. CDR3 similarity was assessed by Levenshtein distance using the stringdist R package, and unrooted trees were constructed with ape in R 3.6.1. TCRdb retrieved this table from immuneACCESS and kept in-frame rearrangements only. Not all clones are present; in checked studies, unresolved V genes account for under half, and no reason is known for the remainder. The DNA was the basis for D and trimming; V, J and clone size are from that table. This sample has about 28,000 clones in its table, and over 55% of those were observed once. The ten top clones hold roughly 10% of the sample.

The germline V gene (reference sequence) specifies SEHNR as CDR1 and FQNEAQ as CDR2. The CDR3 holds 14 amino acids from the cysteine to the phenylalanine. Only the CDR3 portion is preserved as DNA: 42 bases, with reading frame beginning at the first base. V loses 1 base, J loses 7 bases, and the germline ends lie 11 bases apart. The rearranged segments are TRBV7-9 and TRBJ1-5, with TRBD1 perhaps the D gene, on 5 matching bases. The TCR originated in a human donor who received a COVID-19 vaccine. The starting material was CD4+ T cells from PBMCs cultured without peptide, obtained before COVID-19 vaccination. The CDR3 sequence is CASSLGAGRQPQHF. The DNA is TGTGCCAGCAGCTTAGGGGCAGGGAGGCAGCCCCAGCATTTT.